This T cell receptor beta chain stems from a study of T-cell reconstitution after alpha-beta-depleted transplantation in children. Preparation of the TCRbeta library used unique molecular identifiers. TCRdb ran MiXCR on the PCR reads and lists one entry per CDR3 protein. The sample shows over 80,000 distinct CDR3 sequences, more than 20% of them seen only once. Germline loops: CDR1 LGHNA, CDR2 YSLEER. The germline V and J ends were trimmed by 1 base and 2 bases, with 11 bases remaining between them. The CDR3 covers 15 residues. Sample: PBMCs, taken before TCRalphabeta/CD19-depleted stem cell transplant. V and J are TRBV4-3 and TRBJ1-2; possibly TRBD1 for D (5 bases). The sequence was obtained from a boy between 2 and 10 years old with acute lymphoblastic leukemia, due to receive a stem cell transplant. CDR3 nucleotide sequence: TGCGCCAGCAGCCAAGGCGGAGGGGCGAACTATGGCTACACCTTC. This translates into CASSQGGGANYGYTF.